This TCR beta chain is from a study of identifying expanded T cells in peripheral blood (dated 2019 in TCRdb). Study-level background: Separate aliquots of the same genomic DNA pool were sequenced to produce technical replicates, and four replicates were compared in pairs. What the research found in general, with its limitations: The authors expected that over much longer intervals, such as months to years, biological variance in healthy repertoires might increase even further. The binomial model flagged around 1.2 differentially abundant clones between technical replicates but about 16 over two weeks and around 20 over approximately 4 weeks. The beta-binomial model significantly reduced the number of clones called differentially abundant and the false-positive rate across all healthy-donor time intervals. Variance in clone template counts between approximately two-week samples significantly increased with total template count across all healthy donors.

A note on this clone: This receptor's antigen is unknown. Base qualities are missing; no much larger clone stands one base away.

No immune events such as infections were documented for the healthy donors during the collection period. Time-dependent variance in a beta-binomial model of T-cell clone differential abundance was calibrated using healthy-donor blood repertoires as a training cohort. The training cohort included 10 healthy donors, of whom 3 were female and 7 were male. Donor ages ranged from about 25 to 64 years, with an average of 43 years. Whole blood was collected from each healthy donor at three time points spaced 2 to 3 weeks apart and obtained from a commercial supplier. For immunosequencing, genomic DNA was extracted from whole blood that had not been sorted. V drops 6 bases and J drops 5 bases, leaving 16 bases in between. The germline V gene encodes CDR1 MGHDK and CDR2 SYGVNS. The CDR3 runs 14 residues from the cysteine to the phenylalanine. Of the read, only the CDR3 DNA is kept; its 42 bases are in frame from base 1.

TCRbeta CDR3 regions were profiled by bias-controlled multiplex PCR amplification of genomic DNA with the immunoSEQ Assay. Turning to the authors' computational methods: To quantify the absolute abundance of each unique TCRbeta CDR3 region, the sequences were collapsed and filtered. Differential abundance was tested with a binomial (Fisher-equivalent) model and with a beta-binomial model adding time-dependent variance fitted from healthy donors. Clones with fewer than 5 combined templates were removed, and a clone was called differentially abundant if the clone's Benjamini-Hochberg FDR was below 0.01. In the beta-binomial model, variance was expressed as a function of the total template count across the two samples, in the form v = (b*log(k)+a)^2. As stored in TCRdb, this immuneACCESS dataset retains in-frame rearrangements with V and J assigned. A fraction of the clones does not appear; measured against another copy, unresolved V genes explain less than half of the discrepancy, and the remainder lacks a known reason. The DNA was the basis for D and trimming; V, J and clone size are from that table. For this sample there are about 110,000 clones; approximately 90% appear just once. Around 8.2% of the sample rests with the top ten.

Sequenced material: blood. The receptor chain draws on TRBV25-1 and TRBJ1-1; TRBD1 is a weak D gene call, 5 bases matching. This TCR derives from a person aged 18 to 70 in good health. The CDR3 protein is CASSPQGGWTEAFF. At the DNA level, the sequence is TGTGCCAGCAGCCCGCAGGGAGGGTGGACTGAAGCTTTCTTT.